This T cell receptor beta chain is drawn from a study of T cell responses to AZD1222 COVID-19 vaccine. For this clone: Its antigen is as yet unknown.

Overall study findings and caveats: Females made up more of the donors, who were largely white British, and clonal diversity may have come out too low.

The protocol was immunoSEQ multiplex PCR, while the TCRdb copy is restricted to in-frame clones and leaves out a portion. The data contain roughly 190,000 clones, around nine tenths of them seen just once; the ten biggest clones take up approximately 4%. Germline V lookup: CDR1 MNHNY, CDR2 SVGAGI (reference sequence). V was clipped by 6 bases and J by 4 bases, with 21 bases between them. The CDR3 sequence is 16 residues long. The chain links TRBV6-6 to TRBJ1-2; a possible D gene is TRBD1 (6 bases). The clonotype was recovered from an adult who received the MenACWY meningococcal vaccine as a control. The sequencing here drew on peripheral blood, taken 28 days after the second dose of the MenACWY control vaccine. Here the CDR3 DNA reads TGTGCCAGCAGCGACAGAGGTTTCACAGGGATCTATGGCTACACCTTC. Translating it yields CASSDRGFTGIYGYTF.